This record concerns one TCR beta chain sequence. Its cognate antigen is unknown. These data come from a study of tumor-infiltrating lymphocytes in primary liver carcinoma. Study in general: The study reported T1-T3 N0M0 tumors spanning 4.2 to 10 cm. Notes on the study in general: Pairs of tumor regions overlapped more than tumor-adjacent and tumor-blood pairs did.

The tissue used was unsorted bulk material of about 20-33 mg. RNA and DNA were co-extracted from it with the AllPrep DNA/RNA mini kit. The cohort consisted of patients whose primary liver carcinoma was surgically resected. Chronic HBV infection affected patients, none of whom had received treatment. With around 490 ng total RNA as template and a constant-region primer, TCR beta cDNA was made. Libraries for TCR beta were built through three nested multiplex PCR rounds, which together made up a slightly modified ARM-PCR procedure. Primers for the first two PCR rounds were TRBV1-TRBV30 forward primers and a C-beta reverse primer (about 9 cycles per round). TCRdb redid the calling of the multiplex PCR reads with MiXCR, one entry per CDR3 protein. The repertoire holds fewer than 80,000 distinct CDR3 sequences, approximately 62% seen once, with approximately 26% in the top ten. Germline CDR1 MDHEN, CDR2 SYDVKM. CDR3 length: 17 residues. The junction had 11 bases not matched to a gene; V was cut back by 2 bases and J by 6 bases.

The chain recombines TRBV28 with TRBJ2-1; 9 bases agree with TRBD2. This TCR was recovered from a man aged 40-50 years with primary liver carcinoma and hepatitis B virus infection. The specimen sequenced was tumor-adjacent normal liver tissue. In DNA form, the CDR3 reads TGTGCCAGCAGTTTAGGCAGAAGACTAGCGGACCTCAATGAGCAGTTCTTC. Amino acid sequence: CASSLGRRLADLNEQFF.